The subject of this entry is one T cell receptor (beta chain). Its cognate antigen is unknown. These data come from a study of OX40 agonist ivuxolimab in advanced cancers. Study-level points and caveats: At 0.1 to 3.0 mg/kg, clonal expansion of CD4+ and CD8+ blood T cells had occurred by week 6. What antigens the expanded peripheral T cells recognized was never established.

CDR3 size: 14 residues. The germline V gene has CDR1 MGHDK and CDR2 SYGVNS. The V end lost 3 bases, the J end lost 8 bases, and 16 bases lay between the germline ends. Sequencing used immunoSEQ multiplex PCR; TCRdb keeps in-frame clones, though not all of them. The table shows about 80,000 clones, with approximately 90% occurring only once. This specimen consisted of CD4+ or CD8+ T cells sorted from blood, obtained in a trial of the OX40 agonist ivuxolimab. The TCR originated in an adult with an advanced solid tumor such as melanoma, head and neck, liver or kidney cancer. The chain joins TRBV25-1 to TRBJ1-2, with D possibly matching TRBD1 (5 bases). The CDR3 coding sequence is TGTGCCAGCAGTGATGGGCCAGGGCTGGGCGGCTACACCTTC. Amino acids: CASSDGPGLGGYTF.